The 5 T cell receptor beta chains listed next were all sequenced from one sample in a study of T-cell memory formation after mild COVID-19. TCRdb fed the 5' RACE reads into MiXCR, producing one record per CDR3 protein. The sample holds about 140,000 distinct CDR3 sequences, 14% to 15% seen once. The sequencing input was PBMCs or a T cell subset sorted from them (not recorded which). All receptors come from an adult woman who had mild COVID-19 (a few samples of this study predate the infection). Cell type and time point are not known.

In nucleotides, the CDR3 is TGTGCCAGTAGTATAGACGGGCAGAACACTGAAGCTTTCTTT. Encoded protein: CASSIDGQNTEAFF. This chain links TRBV19 with TRBJ1-1; D remains ambiguous. This CDR3 region has 14 residues. V shed 0 bases and J shed 1 base, with 6 bases lying between them. Germline values: CDR1 LNHDA, CDR2 SQIVND (reference sequence).

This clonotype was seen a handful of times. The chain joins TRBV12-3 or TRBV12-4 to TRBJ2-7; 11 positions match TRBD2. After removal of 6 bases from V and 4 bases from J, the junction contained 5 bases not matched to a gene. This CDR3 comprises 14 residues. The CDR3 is CASSLSGGDYEQYF. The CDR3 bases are TGTGCCAGCAGCCTTAGCGGGGGGGATTACGAGCAGTACTTC.

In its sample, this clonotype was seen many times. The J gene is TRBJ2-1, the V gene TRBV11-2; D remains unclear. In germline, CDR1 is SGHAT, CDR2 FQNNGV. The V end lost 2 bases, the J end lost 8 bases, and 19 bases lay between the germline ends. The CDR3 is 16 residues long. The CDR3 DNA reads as TGTGCCAGCAGCTTAAAAAGGACGGAAAAGGGCGATGAGCAGTTCTTC. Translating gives CASSLKRTEKGDEQFF.

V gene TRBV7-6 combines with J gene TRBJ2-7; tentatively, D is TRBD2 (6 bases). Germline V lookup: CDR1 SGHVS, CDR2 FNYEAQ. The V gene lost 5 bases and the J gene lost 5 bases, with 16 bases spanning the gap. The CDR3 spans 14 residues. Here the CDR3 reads CASSPGPGGNEQYF. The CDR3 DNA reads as TGTGCCAGCAGCCCCGGGCCGGGCGGGAACGAGCAGTACTTC. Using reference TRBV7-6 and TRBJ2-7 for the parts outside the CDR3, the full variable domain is GAGVSQSPRYKVTKRGQDVALRCDPISGHVSLYWYRQALGQGPEFLTYFNYEAQQDKSGLPNDRFSAERPEGSISTLTIQRTEQRDSAMYRCASSPGPGGNEQYFGPGTRLTVT.

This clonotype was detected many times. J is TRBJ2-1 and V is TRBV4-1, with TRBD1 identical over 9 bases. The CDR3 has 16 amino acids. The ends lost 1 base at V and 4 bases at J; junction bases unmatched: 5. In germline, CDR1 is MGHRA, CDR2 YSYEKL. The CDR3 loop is CASSQGGTGNYNEQFF. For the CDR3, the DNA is TGCGCCAGCAGCCAAGGTGGGACAGGGAATTACAATGAGCAGTTCTTC.